This T cell receptor (beta chain) was sequenced for a study of T cell repertoires in aging, cancer and after chemotherapy. Study-wide background: Six age groups, ranging from 30 or younger to 70 or older, included the donors. Paired samples before and after chemotherapy came from chronic lymphocytic leukemia patients on fludarabine- or bendamustine-based regimens. Broader study findings: In hematological cancer patients, infiltrated lymphoid organs may have impaired thymic emigration or peripheral T cell expansion. Median generation probability rose over the chemotherapy interval in each cancer cohort, suggesting rebound thymic output.

From germline, CDR1 is SGHVS and CDR2 FNYEAQ. The CDR3 has 15 amino acids. Trimming removed 4 bases from V and 3 bases from J, with 14 bases in between. In this sample, this clonotype is medium-sized. What it binds is unknown. Amplification of TCR beta used genomic DNA extracted from peripheral blood. TRB rearrangements spanning V, D and J were amplified using mixed TRB-A/B primers. In TCRdb, the multiplex PCR reads were re-called with MiXCR into one record per CDR3 protein. The table records around 5,800 distinct CDR3 sequences, 20% to 25% of them present only once. This sequence was found in a human donor with a blood cancer. The material sequenced was blood. This chain links TRBV7-6 with TRBJ2-3; possibly TRBD1 for D (5 bases). CDR3 sequence: CASSSISSGTDTQYF. The CDR3 DNA sequence: TGTGCCAGCAGCTCTATTTCGTCAGGGACAGATACGCAGTATTTT.